Listed here are 25 T cell receptor beta chains from one sample, sequenced in a study of CD8+ T cells in alopecia areata. Extracted RNA was reverse transcribed, and the resulting cDNA served as sequencing template. Method: immunoSEQ multiplex PCR; TCRdb's copy keeps in-frame clones and lacks some. The table has 170,000 or so clones, about 63% seen once. The specimen was CD4+ T cells sorted from blood, collected at week 0. These receptors were collected from a human donor with alopecia areata.

V gene TRBV6-1 combines with J gene TRBJ1-5; no definite D call. CDR3 length equals 12 residues. Germline CDR1 and CDR2: MNHNS and SASEGT. V lost 3 bases and J lost 7, with 7 bases in between. CDR3 loop: CASSESRQPQHF. The CDR3, as DNA: TGTGCCAGCAGTGAGTCGCGACAGCCCCAGCATTTT.

The genes are TRBV7-2 and TRBJ2-7; 7 bases line up with TRBD2. Germline V gene data show CDR1 as SGHTA and CDR2 as FQGNSA. V lost 4 bases and J lost 7; bases outside the gene matches: 16. CDR3 length: 16 amino acids. The chain's CDR3 is CASSSSVGGGVREQYF. The DNA of the CDR3 is TGTGCCAGCAGCTCATCGGTTGGCGGGGGTGTGAGGGAGCAGTACTTC.

The chain employs TRBV4-1 and TRBJ2-7, with a weak D call TRBD2 (5 bases). CDR3 length: 18 residues. CDR1 and CDR2 (germline): MGHRA, YSYEKL. Trimming took 1 base from V and 3 from J, leaving 22 bases between them. Here the CDR3 reads CASSQVVTGAGLVYEQYF. Here the CDR3 DNA reads TGCGCCAGCAGCCAAGTCGTGACCGGTGCAGGACTGGTCTACGAGCAGTACTTC.

The rearrangement joins TRBV27 to TRBJ1-5, with a weak D call TRBD1 (5 bases). CDR3 length: 14 amino acids. The ends were cut back, 2 bases at V and 9 bases at J, with 14 bases in the middle. The germline CDR1 and CDR2 sequences are MNHEY and SMNVEV (reference sequence). The DNA of the CDR3 is TGTGCCAGCAGTTTAGGGAGTGGGAGGGGGCCCCAGCATTTT. This codes for CASSLGSGRGPQHF.

This clone showed up just a few times. This rearrangement joins TRBV7-9 to TRBJ2-7; 12 bases fit TRBD2. The CDR3 has 16 amino acids. Trimming took 5 bases from V and 6 from J; bases not matched to a gene: 11. Per the germline V gene, CDR1 is SEHNR and CDR2 is FQNEAQ (reference sequence). Here the CDR3 reads CASSRNGGGLAGEQYF. CDR3 bases: TGTGCCAGCAGCCGCAATGGCGGGGGACTAGCGGGCGAGCAGTACTTC.

This clone showed up just a few times. V is TRBV30 and J is TRBJ1-2; D possibly corresponds to TRBD1 (5 bases). With 3 bases removed from V and 6 bases from J, the gap between germline ends came to 8 bases. The CDR3 runs to 11 residues. Germline V lookup: CDR1 GTSNPN, CDR2 SVGIG (reference sequence). For the CDR3, the DNA is TGTGCCTGGAGGAAGGGGAATGGCTACACCTTC. This sequence encodes CAWRKGNGYTF. The complete variable domain, with remaining parts taken from reference TRBV30 and TRBJ1-2, reads SQTIHQWPATLVQPVGSPLSLECTVEGTSNPNLYWYRQAAGRGLQLLFYSVGIGQISSEVPQNLSASRPQDRQFILSSKKLLLSDSGFYLCAWRKGNGYTFGSGTRLTVV.

V and J are TRBV7-6 and TRBJ2-7; tentative D call: TRBD2 (6 bases). V lost 4 bases to trimming and J lost 3 bases, with 10 bases between them. The CDR3 is made up of 13 amino acids. Germline CDR1 SGHVS, CDR2 FNYEAQ. CDR3 nucleotide sequence: TGTGCCAGCAGCTCCCAAGCGGGCTACGAGCAGTACTTC. Translating it yields CASSSQAGYEQYF.

The table lists this clone with a few counts. The rearrangement links TRBV10-3 to TRBJ2-3; possibly TRBD2 for D (7 bases). Germline CDR1 reads ENHRY; CDR2 reads SYGVKD. V was pared by 6 bases and J by 4 bases, with 11 bases between. The length of the CDR3 is 13 residues. CDR3 sequence: CAIRRGGPDTQYF. The CDR3 DNA is TGTGCCATCAGGAGGGGGGGGCCAGATACGCAGTATTTT.

V gene TRBV29-1 combines with J gene TRBJ2-1; D is perhaps TRBD2 (5 bases). Trimming cost V 5 bases and J 5 bases, with 13 bases left between them. CDR3 length: 13 amino acids. Germline lookup yields CDR1 SQVTM and CDR2 ANQGSEA. CDR3 region: CSVWASLNNEQFF. CDR3 DNA sequence: TGCAGCGTTTGGGCTAGCCTTAACAATGAGCAGTTCTTC.

V gene TRBV11-2 combines with J gene TRBJ2-7, with a tentative D call TRBD1 (5 bases). The V end was cut by 9 bases, the J end by 3 bases, with 24 bases between. Germline V CDR1 and CDR2: SGHAT, FQNNGV. The CDR3 runs 16 residues. This chain's CDR3 is CASKPPLGEQYYEQYF. Here the CDR3 DNA reads TGTGCCAGTAAACCACCGCTAGGGGAACAGTACTACGAGCAGTACTTC.

In its sample, this clone was seen a few times. CDR3 sequence (DNA): TGTGCCAGCAGCCAGGGAAAAAGCGGACGATTCTACAATGAGCAGTTCTTC. Its protein is CASSQGKSGRFYNEQFF. The V call is TRBV14, the J call TRBJ2-1, with D possibly being TRBD2 (5 bases). From germline, CDR1 is SGHDN and CDR2 FVKESK. V gave up 3 bases and J gave up 3 bases, with 18 bases separating them. This CDR3 has 17 amino acids.

The CDR3 protein is CASSPGQGTALVSPLHF. In nucleotides, the CDR3 is TGTGCCAGCAGCCCGGGACAGGGGACGGCGTTGGTGTCACCCCTCCACTTT. The chain recombines TRBV7-2 with TRBJ1-6; 10 bases agree with TRBD1. Germline CDR1 is SGHTA and CDR2 is FQGNSA. V shed 5 bases, J shed 10 bases, and the junction held 14 bases outside the gene matches. The CDR3 runs 17 residues.

The rearrangement links TRBV29-1 to TRBJ2-1; D uncertain. Germline CDR1 and CDR2: SQVTM and ANQGSEA. V lost 5 bases and J 8 bases, leaving 16 bases between the germline ends. The CDR3 contains 13 residues. The CDR3 sequence: CSVKTLPSDEQFF. The CDR3 nucleotides read TGCAGCGTTAAGACCCTTCCGTCGGATGAGCAGTTCTTC.

This clone was recorded a few times. V usage is TRBV29-1 and J usage is TRBJ2-7; D is possibly TRBD2 (6 bases). Germline V CDR1 and CDR2: SQVTM, ANQGSEA. Between the trimmed V and J ends, which lost 4 bases and 9 bases, there was a span of 16 bases. The CDR3 runs 12 residues. DNA for the CDR3: TGCAGCGTTGGCGGACGGGAGCTTGGGCAGTACTTC. Its translation is CSVGGRELGQYF.

Points on this clone: This sample also contains other DNA sequences that code for the same CDR3. The chain recombines TRBV29-1 with TRBJ1-2, with 9 bases lining up with TRBD1. This CDR3 has 13 amino acids. Germline V lookup: CDR1 SQVTM, CDR2 ANQGSEA. V lost 4 bases and J lost 2; bases outside the gene matches: 2. The CDR3: CSVGTGVNYGYTF. The CDR3 DNA sequence: TGCAGCGTTGGGACAGGGGTGAACTATGGCTACACCTTC.

For this clone: Other DNA sequences within the sample encode an identical CDR3. The chain is built from TRBV6-5 and TRBJ1-1; D is ambiguous. The CDR3 runs 13 residues. V was cut by 2 bases and J by 2 bases, with 6 bases left in between. Germline lookup yields CDR1 MNHEY and CDR2 SVGAGI. CDR3 DNA sequence: TGTGCCAGCAGTTACGGGCGAAACACTGAAGCTTTCTTT. It translates to CASSYGRNTEAFF.

This rearrangement joins TRBV5-1 to TRBJ2-7; 8 bases match TRBD1. J gave up 6 bases and V 1 base, and 9 bases lay outside the gene matches. Germline V CDR1 and CDR2: SGHRS, YFSETQ. This CDR3 comprises 15 residues. In nucleotides, the CDR3 is TGCGCCAGCAGCTTGCAGGCGACAGGGGAACGCGAGCAGTACTTC. Translation gives CASSLQATGEREQYF.

The rearrangement joins TRBV30 to TRBJ2-3; D uncertain. The CDR3 length is 13 residues. Germline CDR1 reads GTSNPN; CDR2 reads SVGIG (reference sequence). The V end lost 0 bases, the J end lost 2 bases, and 6 bases lay between the germline ends. In nucleotides, the CDR3 is TGTGCCTGGAGTGTACAGCTCACAGATACGCAGTATTTT. As protein: CAWSVQLTDTQYF.

The V call is TRBV29-1, the J call TRBJ1-2; 10 bases match TRBD1. The CDR3 has 15 amino acids. J lost 6 bases, V lost 2 bases, and 9 bases had no gene match. CDR1 and CDR2 from the germline V gene are SQVTM and ANQGSEA. CDR3 residues: CSVEPGTGVGNGYTF. The DNA of the CDR3 is TGCAGCGTTGAACCTGGGACAGGGGTGGGTAATGGCTACACCTTC.

The chain joins TRBV6-1 to TRBJ2-7, with unresolved D. V dropped 4 bases and J dropped 3 bases, with 19 bases sitting between them. The CDR3 runs to 16 residues. Germline assignment: CDR1 MNHNS and CDR2 SASEGT. CDR3 nucleotide sequence: TGTGCCAGCAGTGGCCCCGAACGACGGAAAAACTACGAGCAGTACTTC. It encodes CASSGPERRKNYEQYF.

The chain recombines TRBV4-3 with TRBJ1-1; D gene ambiguous. Looked up from germline, CDR1 is LGHNA and CDR2 is YSLEER. Trimming pared 1 base from V and 1 base from J, leaving 4 bases between. This CDR3 comprises 13 residues. The CDR3 sequence: CASSQAGNTEAFF. The CDR3 DNA sequence: TGCGCCAGCAGCCAAGCAGGGAACACTGAAGCTTTCTTT.

The chain carries TRBV10-3 and TRBJ1-2; TRBD1 is a possible D gene (5 bases). Germline values: CDR1 ENHRY, CDR2 SYGVKD. The V end lost 4 bases, the J end lost 6 bases, and 15 bases lay between the germline ends. This CDR3 has 14 amino acids. The CDR3: CAISAGGAVDGYTF. DNA of the CDR3: TGTGCCATCAGTGCGGGAGGGGCAGTGGATGGCTACACCTTC.

Note on this clone: The same CDR3 arises from other DNA sequences in this sample as well. The chain has TRBV7-6 and TRBJ2-3; maybe TRBD2 (5 bases). With 1 base removed from V and 3 bases from J, the gap between germline ends came to 11 bases. There are 15 residues in the CDR3. In germline, CDR1 is SGHVS, CDR2 FNYEAQ. For the CDR3, the DNA is TGTGCCAGCAGCTTAGTTGGAGGAGGAACAGATACGCAGTATTTT. This gives the protein CASSLVGGGTDTQYF.

This clone was seen more than once but under ten times. The CDR3 sequence is CSVAPGPTDTQYF. The CDR3 nucleotides are TGCAGCGTTGCACCGGGGCCCACAGATACGCAGTATTTT. The chain employs TRBV29-1 and TRBJ2-3; the D call may be TRBD1 or TRBD2 (5 bases each). V was cut by 4 bases and J by 2 bases, with 10 bases left in between. The CDR3 contains 13 residues. Per germline, CDR1 SQVTM and CDR2 ANQGSEA.

The chain combines TRBV2 with TRBJ1-1, with D uncertain. Germline assignment: CDR1 SNHLY and CDR2 FYNNEI. The CDR3 covers 16 residues. Trimming cost V 8 bases and J 5 bases, with 24 bases left between them. The CDR3 DNA sequence: TGTGCCAGCCCACCGGAAGACCATACATTGGGGACTGAAGCTTTCTTT. This codes for CASPPEDHTLGTEAFF.